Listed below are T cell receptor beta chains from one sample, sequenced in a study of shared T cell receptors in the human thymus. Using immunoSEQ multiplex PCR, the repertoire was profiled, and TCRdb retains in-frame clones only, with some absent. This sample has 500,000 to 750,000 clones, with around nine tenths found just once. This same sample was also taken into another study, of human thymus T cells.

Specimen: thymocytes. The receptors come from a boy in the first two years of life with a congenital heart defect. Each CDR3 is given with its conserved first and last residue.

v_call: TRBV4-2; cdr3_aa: CASSQGAPGLAGGDNEQFF
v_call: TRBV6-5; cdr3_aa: CASSYSQYYEQYF
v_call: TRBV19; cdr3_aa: CASSIPGRGVPGTQYF
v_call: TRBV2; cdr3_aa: CASSEPGGGVEKLFF
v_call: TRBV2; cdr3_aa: CASSGIGTSGTNTGELFF
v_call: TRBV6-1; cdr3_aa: CATGTVQETQYF
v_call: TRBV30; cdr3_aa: CAWNGAAINGDTQYF
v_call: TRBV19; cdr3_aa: CASSIRLAGGVSYNEQFF
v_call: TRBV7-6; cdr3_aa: CASSSQTSGRSDTQYF
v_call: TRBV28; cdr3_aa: CASSFLSVSGTSGRYQETQYF
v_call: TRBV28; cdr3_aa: CASSLSGSSNNEQFF
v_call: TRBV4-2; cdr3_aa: CASSQVRLADNEQFF
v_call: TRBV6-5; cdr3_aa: CASKQGASGYTF
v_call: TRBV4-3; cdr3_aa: CASSQDPRGYDYGYTF
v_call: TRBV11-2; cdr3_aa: CASSLATSGTYEQYF
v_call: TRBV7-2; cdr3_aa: CASSLAGTSGRTYNEQFF
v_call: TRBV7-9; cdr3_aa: CASSSRLEDPFYPYEQYF
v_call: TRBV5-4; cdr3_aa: CASSLGPGQKTYEQYF
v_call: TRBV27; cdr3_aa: CASSFVGPPPSYEQYF
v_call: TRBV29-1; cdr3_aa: CSAERGTSTDTQYF
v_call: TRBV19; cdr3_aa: CASSIRGQGVGVGNQPQHF
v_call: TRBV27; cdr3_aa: CASTPGAGFSYEQYF